These T cell receptor beta chains were read from a single sample in a study of cytomegalovirus exposure and HLA in healthy donors. The protocol was immunoSEQ multiplex PCR, while the TCRdb copy is restricted to in-frame clones and leaves out a portion. The table has about 170,000 clones, approximately 80% seen once. The sample comprised PBMCs. Every receptor here comes from a man aged 25-40 years in good health and CMV-seropositive. Both conserved end residues are part of each CDR3. D genes are given only for firm matches. Expanded clones get a size class; other rows say once, few or many, or leave the size out.

CDR3aa	CDR3nt	v_gene	d_gene	abundance	j_gene
CASSDTGENTGELFF	TGTGCCAGCAGCGACACAGGAGAGAACACCGGGGAGCTGTTTTTT	TRBV11-3	NA	NA	TRBJ2-2
CAWSAKSTSDQETQYF	TGTGCCTGGAGTGCCAAATCGACTAGCGACCAAGAGACCCAGTACTTC	TRBV30	TRBD2	NA	TRBJ2-5
CASVIWTGGNQPQHF	TGTGCCAGCGTTATCTGGACAGGGGGCAATCAGCCCCAGCATTTT	TRBV28	TRBD1	NA	TRBJ1-5
CASSPTSGGTYEQYF	TGTGCCAGCAGTCCCACTAGCGGGGGGACCTACGAGCAGTACTTC	TRBV7-2	TRBD2	NA	TRBJ2-7
CASSLGGRAYEQYF	TGTGCCAGCAGCTTAGGCGGCAGGGCCTACGAGCAGTACTTC	TRBV7-2	NA	NA	TRBJ2-7
CASSERLGGALSYNEQFF	TGCGCCAGCAGTGAGCGTTTGGGAGGTGCCCTCTCCTACAATGAGCAGTTCTTC	TRBV10-2	NA	few	TRBJ2-1
CASSVSGNQPQHF	TGTGCCAGCAGCGTCTCTGGCAATCAGCCCCAGCATTTT	TRBV7-9	NA	NA	TRBJ1-5
CASSSDSNTEAFF	TGTGCCAGCAGTTCAGATTCAAACACTGAAGCTTTCTTT	TRBV6-5	NA	few	TRBJ1-1
CASSLAYQTGELFF	TGTGCCAGCAGCTTAGCCTACCAAACCGGGGAGCTGTTTTTT	TRBV7-2	NA	NA	TRBJ2-2
CAIRDSSNTGELFF	TGTGCCATCAGGGACAGCTCGAACACCGGGGAGCTGTTTTTT	TRBV10-3	NA	NA	TRBJ2-2
CASSSASGPYNEQFF	TGTGCCAGCAGCTCCGCTAGCGGACCATACAATGAGCAGTTCTTC	TRBV7-2	TRBD2	few	TRBJ2-1
CASSLAGLVWNEQFF	TGTGCCAGCAGCTTGGCCGGACTAGTTTGGAATGAGCAGTTCTTC	TRBV5-8	TRBD2	NA	TRBJ2-1